The rows below give T cell receptor beta chains drawn from one sample of a study of T-cell memory formation after mild COVID-19. TCRdb reanalysed the 5' RACE reads using MiXCR and keeps one entry per CDR3 protein. The sample has more than 450,000 distinct CDR3 sequences, under 20% seen once; the top ten hold around 12%. Sequenced material: PBMCs or a T cell subset sorted from them (not recorded which). The receptors here all came from an adult woman who had mild COVID-19 (a few samples of this study predate the infection). Cell type and time point are not known. CDR3s include the opening cysteine and the closing phenylalanine or tryptophan. A D gene is named only where the DNA matches it firmly. Expanded clones are given a class, and other clones once, few, many or no size at all.

abundance,d_gene,v_gene,j_gene,CDR3nt,CDR3aa
.,TRBD2,TRBV12-3/TRBV12-4,TRBJ2-5,TGTGCCAGCAGTTTAGAGACCATGGCTAGCGGGGGAGAGACCCAGTACTTC,CASSLETMASGGETQYF
few,TRBD1,TRBV7-2,TRBJ2-3,TGTGCCAGCAGCTTAGAAGGGACAGGGTTGCCAGATACGCAGTATTTT,CASSLEGTGLPDTQYF
.,TRBD2,TRBV25-1,TRBJ2-3,TGTGCCAGCAGTGACCGGGGGGGCCTCTCAGATACGCAGTATTTT,CASSDRGGLSDTQYF
.,TRBD2,TRBV11-1,TRBJ2-7,TGTGCCAGCAGCCCCTCGTCGGGACTAGCGGAGATCCCTATCTACGAGCAGTACTTC,CASSPSSGLAEIPIYEQYF
few,TRBD1,TRBV24-1,TRBJ2-1,TGTGCCACCAGTGATTATATGACAGGGAGCTCCTACAATGAGCAGTTCTTC,CATSDYMTGSSYNEQFF
.,.,TRBV28,TRBJ1-6,TGTGCCAGCAGTTCCCCAGGCCAATCTTCACCCCTCCACTTT,CASSSPGQSSPLHF
.,.,TRBV14,TRBJ2-7,TGTGCCAGCAGCAGAAACACGGGCACGGGGGAGCAGTACTTC,CASSRNTGTGEQYF
.,.,TRBV7-8,TRBJ2-7,TGTGCCAGCAGGCCGGAGCGGCTACCCCAAGGCAGCTCCTACGAGCAGTACTTC,CASRPERLPQGSSYEQYF
.,.,TRBV24-1,TRBJ2-1,TGTGCCACCAGTGAGGGACGACCAGATGAGCAGTTCTTC,CATSEGRPDEQFF
.,.,TRBV5-1,TRBJ1-2,TGCGCCAGCAGCCAGACACCATCCGCGGGTGGCTACACCTTC,CASSQTPSAGGYTF
few,.,TRBV2,TRBJ2-3,TGTGCCAGCAGTAGTGGCAGTACGCAGTATTTT,CASSSGSTQYF
many,TRBD1,TRBV5-1,TRBJ2-5,TGTGCCAGCAGTGGCGGACAGGGCCAAGAGACCCAGTACTTC,CASSGGQGQETQYF
few,.,TRBV15,TRBJ1-5,TGTGCCACCAGCAGAGGTGGGGTAAGCAATCAGCCCCAGCATTTT,CATSRGGVSNQPQHF
.,TRBD2,TRBV11-2,TRBJ2-1,TGTGCCAGCAGCTTAGTGGAGGGAATACTAGCGGGGCCCTGGGGTGAGCAGTTCTTC,CASSLVEGILAGPWGEQFF
.,.,TRBV11-2,TRBJ2-1,TGTGCCAGCAGCCCCAGCCGCAGGCTAACCTACTCCTACAATGAGCAGTTCTTC,CASSPSRRLTYSYNEQFF
.,TRBD2,TRBV6-6,TRBJ2-5,TGTGCCAGCAACGAACTAGCGGGAGGGCGGGAGACCCAGTACTTC,CASNELAGGRETQYF
few,.,TRBV21-1,TRBJ2-6,TGTGCCAGCAATCAAAACTCCTCTGGGGCCAACGTCCTGACTTTC,CASNQNSSGANVLTF
few,.,TRBV29-1,TRBJ2-1,TGTGGGGCAGGCTACAATGAGCAGTTCTTC,CGAGYNEQFF
few,TRBD2,TRBV4-3,TRBJ2-1,TGCGCCAGCAGCTCAAGCGGGAGGAACAATGAGCAGTTCTTC,CASSSSGRNNEQFF
.,.,TRBV29-1,TRBJ2-5,TGCAGCGTTGTAAGCGTCGGGACCCAGTACTTC,CSVVSVGTQYF
once,TRBD2,TRBV19,TRBJ2-1,TGTGCCACCGGGAGGACCTACAATGAGCAGTTCTTC,CATGRTYNEQFF
few,TRBD2,TRBV7-6,TRBJ2-3,TGTGCCAGCAGCGGAGGGACTAGCGGTTCTAGCACAGATACGCAGTATTTT,CASSGGTSGSSTDTQYF
few,.,TRBV12-3/TRBV12-4,TRBJ1-2,TGTGCCAGCAGTTTCGAGGACTACTATGGCTACACCTTC,CASSFEDYYGYTF
.,.,TRBV12-3/TRBV12-4,TRBJ2-5,TGTGCCAGCAGTTTCGGCCCCGGGGAGACCCAGTACTTC,CASSFGPGETQYF
.,TRBD1,TRBV7-9,TRBJ2-7,TGTGCCAGCAGCAAAAGACAGGGTGAGCAGTACTTC,CASSKRQGEQYF
.,TRBD2,TRBV4-2,TRBJ2-7,TGTGCCAGCAGCCAAGCAAATAGCGGGACCGGCTACGAGCAGTACTTC,CASSQANSGTGYEQYF
.,.,TRBV7-8,TRBJ1-1,TGTGCCAGCAGCTTAGTAGGGAGTCCCCGGGGAGGCACTGAAGCTTTCTTT,CASSLVGSPRGGTEAFF
few,.,TRBV3-1,TRBJ2-2,TGTGCCAGCAGCCAAGCTGGGGTCGGGGAGCTGTTTTTT,CASSQAGVGELFF
.,.,TRBV6-1,TRBJ1-5,TGTGCCAGCAGTGAAGCCCTTACAGGGAGAGGTCAGCCCCAGCATTTT,CASSEALTGRGQPQHF
few,TRBD2,TRBV11-2,TRBJ2-5,TGTGCCAGCAGAAGACTAGCGGGAGTAGGGGAGACCCAGTACTTC,CASRRLAGVGETQYF
few,.,TRBV20-1,TRBJ1-1,TGCAGTGCTAGGAGGAGGTCCGACACTGAAGCTTTCTTT,CSARRRSDTEAFF
.,TRBD1,TRBV10-2,TRBJ2-2,TGCGCCAGCGCCCCCATGGGGGACAGGGGAGATCCTGGGGAGCTGTTTTTT,CASAPMGDRGDPGELFF
.,TRBD1,TRBV18,TRBJ2-7,TGTGCCAGCTCTCCCGACAGGGGGCGATCCTACGAGCAGTACTTC,CASSPDRGRSYEQYF
.,TRBD2,TRBV12-3/TRBV12-4,TRBJ2-2,TGTGCCAGCAGCCCCGGGGTAGCGGGAGCCAACACCGGGGAGCTGTTTTTT,CASSPGVAGANTGELFF
.,TRBD2,TRBV15,TRBJ2-2,TGTGCCACCAGCGCCGAAGGGAGGGACACCGGGGAGCTGTTTTTT,CATSAEGRDTGELFF
.,.,TRBV18,TRBJ1-6,TGTGCCAGCTCACCTGTAAACCCGGGGGGTGCGGAGTCACCCCTCCACTTT,CASSPVNPGGAESPLHF
few,.,TRBV30,TRBJ1-5,TGTGCCTGGAGTGTCAGCAATCAGCCCCAGCATTTT,CAWSVSNQPQHF
.,.,TRBV5-1,TRBJ2-7,TGCGCCAGCAGTTTCACAGGGAGGCAGTACGAGCAGTACTTC,CASSFTGRQYEQYF
.,.,TRBV25-1,TRBJ2-5,TGTGCCAGCAGGCCTCGGAGGGCGGCTTTAAAGGAAACCCAGTACTTC,CASRPRRAALKETQYF
.,TRBD1,TRBV5-1,TRBJ2-5,TGCGCCAGCAGCTCCCTGGACAGGGGGTACCAAGAGACCCAGTACTTC,CASSSLDRGYQETQYF
.,TRBD2,TRBV29-1,TRBJ2-1,TGCAGCGTTTTCGGACTAGCGGGACTCTCCTACAATGAGCAGTTCTTC,CSVFGLAGLSYNEQFF
.,.,TRBV7-7,TRBJ1-4,TGTGCTAGCAGCCGCTCGGGAAGTTCTAATGAAAAACTGTTTTTT,CASSRSGSSNEKLFF
few,.,TRBV24-1,TRBJ2-1,TGTGCCACCAGTGATTCGTTAGGACCGTCGAGCTCCTACAATGAGCAGTTCTTC,CATSDSLGPSSSYNEQFF
few,TRBD2,TRBV5-1,TRBJ2-7,TGCGCCAGCAGCACCCAGGGAGGCGCGGGAGGGACCTACGAGCAGTACTTC,CASSTQGGAGGTYEQYF
.,TRBD1,TRBV12-3/TRBV12-4,TRBJ1-1,TGTGCCAGCAGTTCCCGGGACAGGAACACTGAAGCTTTCTTT,CASSSRDRNTEAFF
many,.,TRBV5-5,TRBJ1-5,TGTGCCAGCAGCTTACTCATCATCGGGGACCTAGGGAGCAATCAGCCCCAGCATTTT,CASSLLIIGDLGSNQPQHF
.,.,TRBV10-3,TRBJ1-1,TGTGCCATCAGTGAGTCGGTAAACACTGAAGCTTTCTTT,CAISESVNTEAFF
.,TRBD2,TRBV24-1,TRBJ2-1,TGTGCCACCAGTGATTTGCCGGGACTAGGGTATTGGAATGAGCAGTTCTTC,CATSDLPGLGYWNEQFF
few,.,TRBV5-1,TRBJ1-1,TGCGCCAGCAGCTTAGCGGGAGAGGGGGTTGAAGCTTTCTTT,CASSLAGEGVEAFF
.,TRBD1,TRBV7-9,TRBJ2-7,TGTGCCAGCCCGACTGGACAGGGAGATGTCCACGAGCAGTACTTC,CASPTGQGDVHEQYF
many,.,TRBV5-6,TRBJ1-2,TGTGCCAGCACTCTCCCGGGAGGGGGCTATGGCTACACCTTC,CASTLPGGGYGYTF
few,TRBD2,TRBV12-3/TRBV12-4,TRBJ2-1,TGTGCCAGCAGTCCCCCTAGCGGGGTTGAGCAGTTCTTC,CASSPPSGVEQFF
.,TRBD1,TRBV4-3,TRBJ2-3,TGCGCCAGCAGGAATTCGGCCGGGACAGGGTTTCCAGATACGCAGTATTTT,CASRNSAGTGFPDTQYF
few,.,TRBV5-6,TRBJ1-2,TGTGCCAGCAGACCCGGGACGGCCTATGGCTACACCTTC,CASRPGTAYGYTF